One and the same sample provided the 29 T cell receptor beta chains below, sequenced in a study of blood T cell repertoires in COVID-19 (TCRdb year 2020). The library was built by means of the immunoSEQ multiplex PCR assay. TCRdb stores this immuneACCESS table with in-frame sequences only. Part of the clones is absent; in the studies checked, under half of the shortfall reflects unresolved V genes, and no reason is known for the rest. For this sample there are roughly 150,000 clones; more than 80% appear just once. Clones ranked in the top ten supply roughly an eighth of the sample. Sequenced input: peripheral blood. Receptor source: a young man with COVID-19, enrolled during active disease.

The V call is TRBV14, the J call TRBJ2-5; 8 nucleotides line up with TRBD2. The CDR3 extends over 12 amino acids. Unmatched junction bases numbered 3, after V lost 3 bases and J lost 9 bases. Germline values: CDR1 SGHDN, CDR2 FVKESK. The CDR3: CASSQGRGAQYF. CDR3 bases: TGTGCCAGCAGCCAGGGGCGGGGGGCCCAGTACTTC.

This chain links TRBV19 with TRBJ1-5; the match to TRBD1 covers 7 bases. The CDR3 has 15 residues. V lost 2 bases, J lost 3 bases, and 4 bases stayed unmatched. Germline V gives CDR1 LNHDA, CDR2 SQIVND (reference sequence). This CDR3 reads CASSIRDRYNQPQHF. The CDR3 DNA reads as TGTGCCAGTAGTATAAGGGACAGATACAATCAGCCCCAGCATTTT.

The chain combines TRBV6-6 with TRBJ2-1; TRBD2 might be the D (6 bases). CDR1 is MNHNY and CDR2 is SVGAGI in the germline V gene (reference sequence). Trimming pared 0 bases from V and 9 bases from J, leaving 9 bases between. The CDR3 totals 13 residues. The CDR3, as DNA: TGTGCCAGCAGTTACTCCCTCGGGGGTGAGCAGTTCTTC. Amino acid sequence: CASSYSLGGEQFF.

The chain is built from TRBV9 and TRBJ2-5; 9 positions agree with TRBD2. The germline gives CDR1 SGDLS, CDR2 YYNGEE. V was pared by 7 bases and J by 1 base, with 14 bases of the junction left unmatched. The CDR3 totals 17 residues. The CDR3 loop is CASARGAGSGSQETQYF. The CDR3 DNA follows: TGTGCCAGCGCGCGGGGGGCGGGTAGCGGGAGCCAAGAGACCCAGTACTTC.

This clone was observed a handful of times. The genes are TRBV18 and TRBJ2-5; 7 bases line up with TRBD1. CDR3 length: 14 residues. Germline V CDR1 and CDR2: KGHSH, LQKENI. V lost 6 bases to trimming and J lost 5 bases; unmatched junction nucleotides: 9. DNA of the CDR3: TGTGCCAGCTCCGCCCGACAGGGCACGGAGACCCAGTACTTC. It yields the protein CASSARQGTETQYF.

The V gene is TRBV7-2, the J gene TRBJ1-1; weak D call: TRBD1 (5 bases). Germline CDR1 and CDR2: SGHTA and FQGNSA. The length of the CDR3 is 13 residues. The ends were cut back, 5 bases at V and 4 bases at J, with 11 bases in the middle. CDR3 protein: CASSQTRVTEAFF. Here the CDR3 DNA reads TGTGCCAGCAGCCAGACCAGGGTCACTGAAGCTTTCTTT.

The V and J genes are TRBV4-1 and TRBJ2-5; 9 bases are a match to TRBD2. Germline V lookup: CDR1 MGHRA, CDR2 YSYEKL. The V segment lost 0 bases and the J segment 5 bases; nucleotides outside the gene matches: 10. This CDR3 region has 17 residues. CDR3 residues: CASSQETFSGRYETQYF. The CDR3 nucleotides are TGCGCCAGCAGCCAAGAAACTTTTAGCGGGAGATACGAGACCCAGTACTTC.

The rearrangement uses TRBV5-6 and TRBJ1-5; a possible D gene is TRBD1 (6 bases). V was cut by 2 bases and J by 6 bases, with 12 bases left in between. The CDR3 contains 14 residues. CDR1 is SGHDT and CDR2 is YYEEEE in the germline V gene. CDR3 bases: TGTGCCAGCAGCTTTCAACAGGGCCTTCAGCCCCAGCATTTT. Its protein is CASSFQQGLQPQHF.

About this clone itself: This same CDR3 is encoded by further DNA sequences in the sample. V and J are TRBV27 and TRBJ1-3; D unresolved. V gave up 3 bases and J gave up 0 bases, with 3 bases separating them. This CDR3 is 13 amino acids long. CDR1 is MNHEY and CDR2 is SMNVEV in the germline V gene (reference sequence). The CDR3 sequence is CASSFSSGNTIYF. CDR3 nucleotides: TGTGCCAGCAGTTTCTCCTCTGGAAACACCATATATTTT.

This chain uses TRBV30 with TRBJ1-2; D is uncertain. CDR3 size: 14 residues. CDR1 is GTSNPN and CDR2 is SVGIG in the germline V gene (reference sequence). Trimming shortened V by 0 bases and J by 5 bases, and 13 bases separated the two germline ends. Here the CDR3 DNA reads TGTGCCTGGAGTGTACGCCGGCAGACATATGGCTACACCTTC. It translates to CAWSVRRQTYGYTF.

The CDR3 is CASSIGRGNEQFF. The CDR3, as DNA: TGTGCCAGTAGTATAGGTCGCGGAAATGAGCAGTTCTTC. The chain recombines TRBV19 with TRBJ2-1; no reliable D call. This CDR3 region has 13 residues. Trimming took off 1 base at V and 7 bases at J, with 8 bases between the two ends. Germline CDR1 and CDR2: LNHDA and SQIVND (reference sequence).

The chain combines TRBV7-6 with TRBJ2-2; TRBD1 matches 9 bases. V shed 3 bases, J shed 5 bases, and the junction held 7 bases outside the gene matches. This CDR3 is 16 amino acids long. Germline V gene data show CDR1 as SGHVS and CDR2 as FNYEAQ. CDR3 amino acids: CASSFPYRGRTGELFF. CDR3 in DNA: TGTGCCAGCAGCTTCCCCTACAGGGGGCGGACCGGGGAGCTGTTTTTT.

This chain joins TRBV4-3 and TRBJ2-4, with D possibly being TRBD1 (5 bases). The CDR3 extends over 15 amino acids. Germline-derived CDR1 and CDR2 are LGHNA and YSLEER. V gave up 1 base and J gave up 0 bases, with 7 bases separating them. The CDR3 region is CASSQGTLAKNIQYF. In DNA form, the CDR3 reads TGCGCCAGCAGCCAAGGGACATTAGCCAAAAACATTCAGTACTTC.

The chain links TRBV28 to TRBJ1-3; no clear D. The CDR3 length is 16 residues. Trimming pared 4 bases from V and 0 bases from J, leaving 13 bases between. The germline gives CDR1 MDHEN, CDR2 SYDVKM. The CDR3, as DNA: TGTGCCAGCAGTTCCCCGGGGAGGGACTCTGGAAACACCATATATTTT. Protein product: CASSSPGRDSGNTIYF.

The chain links TRBV7-9 to TRBJ1-1, with 7 bases matching TRBD1. The V and J ends lost 7 bases and 0 bases, in that order; junction bases with no gene match: 8. CDR3 length: 15 amino acids. Germline V gene data show CDR1 as SEHNR and CDR2 as FQNEAQ (reference sequence). CDR3 DNA: TGTGCCAGCACCCCGTCGGGACAGCTGAACACTGAAGCTTTCTTT. Protein product: CASTPSGQLNTEAFF.

CDR3 loop: CASSEGTGTQPQHF. The CDR3 nucleotides read TGTGCCAGCAGTGAAGGGACAGGGACTCAGCCCCAGCATTTT. This sequence joins TRBV6-1 and TRBJ1-5, with TRBD1 identical over 8 bases. The CDR3 contains 14 residues. Losses at the gene ends were 1 base for V and 6 bases for J; bases not matched to a gene: 2. Germline CDR1 MNHNS, CDR2 SASEGT.

The rearrangement uses TRBV27 and TRBJ2-2; D is unresolved. Trimming cost V 3 bases and J 4 bases, with 12 bases left between them. Germline lookup yields CDR1 MNHEY and CDR2 SMNVEV (reference sequence). The CDR3 is made up of 15 amino acids. CDR3 bases: TGTGCCAGCAGTTTGGTCTCGGCGGTCACCGGGGAGCTGTTTTTT. Protein sequence: CASSLVSAVTGELFF.

The V and J genes are TRBV5-6 and TRBJ2-7; weak D call: TRBD2 (5 bases). The CDR3 has 13 residues. The ends were cut back, 3 bases at V and 2 bases at J, with 9 bases in the middle. CDR1 is SGHDT and CDR2 is YYEEEE in the germline V gene. The CDR3 sequence is CASSSGYTYEQYF. As DNA, the CDR3 is TGTGCCAGCAGCTCGGGATATACCTACGAGCAGTACTTC.

Concerning this clone itself: One end of the junction does not line up with germline, which may come from a read error. The V call is TRBV5-1, the J call TRBJ1-4, with D tentatively TRBD1 (6 bases). Germline CDR1 SGHRS, CDR2 YFSETQ. The CDR3 is 15 amino acids. The CDR3 DNA reads as TGCGCCAGCAAACAGGGCCTCGGCACTAATGAAAAACTGCTTTTT. Its translation: CASKQGLGTNEKLLF.

J is TRBJ2-5 and V is TRBV7-2, with a weak D call TRBD2 (5 bases). The germline V and J ends were trimmed by 5 bases and 4 bases, with 17 bases remaining between them. The germline CDR1 and CDR2 sequences are SGHTA and FQGNSA. The CDR3 covers 15 residues. The CDR3 coding sequence is TGTGCCAGCAGCCCCGTAAAGGGAGTGTCAGAGACCCAGTACTTC. Protein sequence: CASSPVKGVSETQYF.

The chain joins TRBV6-2 or TRBV6-3 to TRBJ1-5; the D gene is possibly TRBD1 (5 bases). The CDR3 totals 14 residues. V lost 6 bases and J 6 bases, leaving 15 bases between the germline ends. CDR1 and CDR2 from the germline V gene are MNHEY and SVGEGT. The CDR3 coding sequence is TGTGCCAGCAGCCACGACAGTTTGTCTCAGCCCCAGCATTTT. It encodes CASSHDSLSQPQHF.

The rearrangement links TRBV27 to TRBJ2-1, with D unclear. The CDR3 runs to 13 residues. Germline V gene data show CDR1 as MNHEY and CDR2 as SMNVEV (reference sequence). Trimming cost V 4 bases and J 0 bases, with 4 bases left between them. CDR3 protein: CASSSRSYNEQFF. The CDR3 bases are TGTGCCAGCAGTTCCCGCTCCTACAATGAGCAGTTCTTC.

About this clone: This specimen includes other DNA sequences encoding the same CDR3. The chain couples TRBV19 to TRBJ2-1, with 9 bases fitting TRBD2. This CDR3 spans 16 amino acids. From germline, CDR1 is LNHDA and CDR2 SQIVND (reference sequence). V trimming: 5 bases; J trimming: 0 bases; junction bases outside the gene matches: 5. CDR3 sequence: CASSLTSGSSYNEQFF. Here the CDR3 DNA reads TGTGCCAGTAGTCTGACTAGCGGTAGCTCCTACAATGAGCAGTTCTTC.

The chain recombines TRBV27 with TRBJ1-6, with 8 bases that match TRBD1. The CDR3 is made up of 15 amino acids. V shed 7 bases, J shed 9 bases, and the junction held 11 bases outside the gene matches. Germline V gene data show CDR1 as MNHEY and CDR2 as SMNVEV (reference sequence). CDR3 nucleotide sequence: TGTGCCAGCAATGACAGGGGCAGGGGTGCTTCACCCCTCCACTTT. Protein product: CASNDRGRGASPLHF.

V is TRBV5-6 and J is TRBJ2-6; the match to TRBD1 covers 12 bases. In germline, CDR1 is SGHDT, CDR2 YYEEEE. The CDR3 loop spans 18 amino acids. After removal of 6 bases from V and 4 bases from J, the junction contained 11 bases not matched to a gene. This CDR3 is CASIHEGQGAEGANVLTF. As DNA, the CDR3 is TGTGCCAGCATCCATGAGGGACAGGGGGCGGAAGGGGCCAACGTCCTGACTTTC.

This chain uses TRBV29-1 with TRBJ2-2, with 14 bases aligning to TRBD2. Germline trimming cut 2 bases from V and 6 bases from J; bases unmatched to any gene: 2. The CDR3 is 15 residues long. The V gene's germline CDR1 is SQVTM and CDR2 ANQGSEA. Here the CDR3 reads CSVEWGLAGAGELFF. In DNA form, the CDR3 reads TGCAGCGTTGAATGGGGACTAGCGGGAGCCGGGGAGCTGTTTTTT.

The gene calls are TRBV15 and TRBJ2-3; 7 bases map to TRBD2. Germline V gene lookup returns CDR1 LNHNV and CDR2 YYDKDF (reference sequence). V shed 3 bases and J 7 bases; nucleotides not matched to a gene: 10. The CDR3 loop spans 15 amino acids. The CDR3 loop reads CATSSEGGPSHTQYF. The CDR3 nucleotides are TGTGCCACCAGCAGCGAGGGAGGGCCTTCCCATACGCAGTATTTT.

This clone was observed a single time. The chain has TRBV27 and TRBJ1-5; D is uncertain. Germline CDR1 reads MNHEY; CDR2 reads SMNVEV (reference sequence). V was cut by 5 bases and J by 4 bases, with 6 bases left in between. The CDR3 is 12 residues long. CDR3 nucleotides: TGTGCCAGCAGTACACAAAATCAGCCCCAGCATTTT. Its protein product is CASSTQNQPQHF.

The V call is TRBV30, the J call TRBJ2-3; D is possibly TRBD2 (6 bases). V was pared by 6 bases and J by 5 bases, with 27 bases between. CDR1 and CDR2 (germline): GTSNPN, SVGIG (reference sequence). The CDR3 has 17 amino acids. CDR3 in DNA: TGTGCCTGCCCAACCCGTGGGACTGGAGCGGGTCGAGATACGCAGTATTTT. Amino acids: CACPTRGTGAGRDTQYF.